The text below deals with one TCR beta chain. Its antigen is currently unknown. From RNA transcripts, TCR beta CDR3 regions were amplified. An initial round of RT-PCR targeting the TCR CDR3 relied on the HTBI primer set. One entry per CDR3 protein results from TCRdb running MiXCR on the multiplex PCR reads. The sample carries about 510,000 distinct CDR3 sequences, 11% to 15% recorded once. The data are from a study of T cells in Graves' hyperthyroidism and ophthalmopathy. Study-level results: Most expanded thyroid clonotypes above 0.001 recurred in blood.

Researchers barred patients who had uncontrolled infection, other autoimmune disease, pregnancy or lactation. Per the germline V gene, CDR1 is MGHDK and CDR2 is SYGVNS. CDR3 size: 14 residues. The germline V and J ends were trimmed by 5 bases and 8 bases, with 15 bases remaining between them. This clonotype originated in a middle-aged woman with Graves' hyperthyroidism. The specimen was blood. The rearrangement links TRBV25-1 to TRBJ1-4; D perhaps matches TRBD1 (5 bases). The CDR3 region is CASSSQGQGEKLFF. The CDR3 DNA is TGTGCCAGCAGTAGTCAGGGTCAAGGGGAAAAACTGTTTTTT.